This T cell receptor (beta chain) derives from a study of T cells expressing NK-cell markers. Reprocessing the 5' RACE reads, TCRdb reports a single entry for every CDR3 protein and omits DNA. The sample holds about 460,000 distinct CDR3 sequences. The CDR3 contains 15 residues. Looked up from germline, CDR1 is SGHDT and CDR2 is YYEEEE. The chain joins TRBV5-6 to TRBJ2-1; TCRdb's D call of TRBD1 is untestable without DNA. Sequencing was performed on blood T cells: a sorted CD56 or NKG2C T cell subset, CD4+ or CD8+ T cells, or bulk PBMC T cells (not recorded which). The clonotype originates from a woman aged 50 to 60 in good health. The CDR3 protein is CASSLWDRSYNEQFF.